These 16 T cell receptor beta chains came from one sample sequenced in a study of T cells in Graves' hyperthyroidism and ophthalmopathy. RNA transcripts gave rise to amplified TCR beta CDR3 regions. During a first-round RT-PCR of the TCR CDR3, the HTBI primer set was used. TCRdb reanalysed the multiplex PCR reads using MiXCR and keeps one entry per CDR3 protein. The profile shows 490,000 or so distinct CDR3 sequences, approximately 23% of them singletons. The sample was blood. All receptors come from an older woman with Graves' ophthalmopathy.

This clonotype occurred a few times. V is TRBV11-2 and J is TRBJ2-3; 13 bases map to TRBD2. Losses at the gene ends were 3 bases for V and 0 bases for J; bases not matched to a gene: 6. Germline CDR1 SGHAT, CDR2 FQNNGV. There are 18 residues in the CDR3. CDR3 in amino acids: CASSLSLLAGGSTDTQYF. The CDR3 DNA follows: TGTGCCAGCAGCTTGAGTTTACTAGCGGGAGGGAGCACAGATACGCAGTATTTT.

This clonotype was seen a handful of times. The rearrangement uses TRBV5-1 and TRBJ2-6; 12 nucleotides agree with TRBD2. After removal of 2 bases from V and 2 bases from J, the junction contained 2 bases not matched to a gene. CDR1 and CDR2 (germline): SGHRS, YFSETQ. The CDR3 consists of 17 residues. CDR3 residues: CASSLLAGGTGANVLTF. The CDR3 nucleotides are TGCGCCAGCAGCTTACTAGCGGGAGGTACTGGGGCCAACGTCCTGACTTTC.

This clonotype was counted only a few times. The rearrangement uses TRBV12-3 or TRBV12-4 and TRBJ2-6; D is undetermined. V lost 4 bases to trimming and J lost 1 base, with 5 bases between them. The CDR3 contains 14 residues. The CDR3 nucleotides read TGTGCCAGCAGTTGGGGTTCTGGGGCCAACGTCCTGACTTTC. Translation: CASSWGSGANVLTF.

This clonotype was counted ten times or more. The chain combines TRBV12-3 or TRBV12-4 with TRBJ1-2; no definite D call. V was shortened by 2 bases and J by 2 bases, with 6 bases between the two germline ends. The CDR3 sequence is 13 residues long. CDR3: CASSLLENYGYTF. CDR3 nucleotides: TGTGCCAGCAGTTTACTGGAGAACTATGGCTACACCTTC.

The V call is TRBV19, the J call TRBJ2-2, with TRBD2 matching over 10 bases. This CDR3 has 17 residues. Germline CDR1 is LNHDA and CDR2 is SQIVND (reference sequence). The V and J ends lost 7 bases and 1 base, in that order; junction bases with no gene match: 9. The CDR3 spells CASTYRLAGVNTGELFF. CDR3 coding DNA: TGTGCCAGTACCTATCGGCTAGCGGGAGTGAACACCGGGGAGCTGTTTTTT.

The chain recombines TRBV19 with TRBJ1-1, with 7 bases identical to TRBD1. The CDR3 spans 15 residues. V lost 4 bases and J lost 1; bases outside the gene matches: 6. Germline CDR1 LNHDA, CDR2 SQIVND (reference sequence). The CDR3 nucleotides are TGTGCCAGTAGTACTAGCCGGACAGGGAACACTGAAGCTTTCTTT. Its protein product is CASSTSRTGNTEAFF. Based on the CDR3 plus reference TRBV19 and TRBJ1-1, the full variable domain is DGGITQSPKYLFRKEGQNVTLSCEQNLNHDAMYWYRQDPGQGLRLIYYSQIVNDFQKGDIAEGYSVSREKKESFPLTVTSAQKNPTAFYLCASSTSRTGNTEAFFGQGTRLTVV.

Regarding this clonotype: Since no conserved phenylalanine or tryptophan closes the CDR3, a read error is the likely cause. The chain uses TRBV30 and TRBJ1-5; 7 positions match TRBD1. This CDR3 comprises 15 residues. J was trimmed by 5 bases and V by 2 bases; bases with no gene match: 9. Germline V CDR1 and CDR2: GTSNPN, SVGIG (reference sequence). In DNA form, the CDR3 reads TGTGCCTGGAGTTTCCAGAGGACAGGCCATCAGCCCCAGCATCTT. Protein: CAWSFQRTGHQPQHL.

This clonotype showed up many times. This chain connects TRBV20-1 to TRBJ1-1; unclear D gene. V was trimmed by 5 bases and J by 3 bases, leaving 4 bases between them. From germline, CDR1 is DFQATT and CDR2 SNEGSKA (reference sequence). The CDR3 covers 10 residues. This CDR3 reads CSALDTEAFF. The DNA for the CDR3 is TGCAGTGCTCTAGACACTGAAGCTTTCTTT.

This clonotype was counted many times. The chain is built from TRBV7-2 and TRBJ2-3; no clear D. Trimming pared 1 base from V and 2 bases from J, leaving 7 bases between. Germline CDR1 SGHTA, CDR2 FQGNSA. The CDR3 consists of 14 residues. DNA for the CDR3: TGTGCCAGCAGCTTAGGTCTCACCACAGATACGCAGTATTTT. Translating gives CASSLGLTTDTQYF.

The CDR3 loop reads CASSRETGWVLMNTEAFF. CDR3 coding DNA: TGTGCCAGTAGTAGGGAGACAGGTTGGGTTCTGATGAACACTGAAGCTTTCTTT. The chain combines TRBV19 with TRBJ1-1; a possible D gene is TRBD1 (6 bases). The CDR3 loop spans 18 amino acids. In germline, CDR1 is LNHDA, CDR2 SQIVND (reference sequence). Trimming took off 4 bases at V and 0 bases at J, with 21 bases between the two ends.

This chain links TRBV9 with TRBJ1-2, with 7 bases fitting TRBD1. CDR3 size: 13 residues. V trimming: 3 bases; J trimming: 4 bases; junction bases outside the gene matches: 3. The germline V gene has CDR1 SGDLS and CDR2 YYNGEE. CDR3 DNA sequence: TGTGCCAGCAGCGCTGGACAGGTCTATGGCTACACCTTC. The encoded protein is CASSAGQVYGYTF. The whole variable domain, remainder taken from reference TRBV9 and TRBJ1-2, is DSGVTQTPKHLITATGQRVTLRCSPRSGDLSVYWYQQSLDQGLQFLIQYYNGEERAKGNILERFSAQQFPDLHSELNLSSLELGDSALYFCASSAGQVYGYTFGSGTRLTVV.

The DNA of the CDR3 is TGCAGCGTGGCCGGGACTAGCGGGTCTAGCACAGATACGCAGTATTTT. Its protein is CSVAGTSGSSTDTQYF. The genes are TRBV29-1 and TRBJ2-3, with 12 bases lining up with TRBD2. Germline CDR1 and CDR2: SQVTM and ANQGSEA. After removal of 6 bases from V and 0 bases from J, the junction contained 7 bases not matched to a gene. CDR3 length: 16 residues.

The genes are TRBV5-1 and TRBJ1-3; unclear D gene. CDR1 and CDR2 (germline): SGHRS, YFSETQ. The length of the CDR3 is 16 residues. V lost 0 bases to trimming and J lost 7 bases, with 17 bases between them. The CDR3 DNA is TGCGCCAGCAGCTTGGAGACATTTAGGAGGGCTAACACCATATATTTT. It specifies CASSLETFRRANTIYF.

Concerning this clonotype itself: One end of the junction fails to match germline, which may point to a read error. The V gene is TRBV28, the J gene TRBJ2-2; TRBD2 matches at 7 bases. Germline V CDR1 and CDR2: MDHEN, SYDVKM. This CDR3 contains 15 residues. Here the CDR3 DNA reads TGTGCCAGCAGTTTACCTGGGACTACGGCCGGGGGGCTGTTTTTT. Its protein is CASSLPGTTAGGLFF.

There are a few counts of this clonotype. The chain is built from TRBV30 and TRBJ1-6; the match to TRBD1 covers 7 bases. Germline V gene lookup returns CDR1 GTSNPN and CDR2 SVGIG (reference sequence). V was clipped by 3 bases and J by 7 bases; unmatched bases: 6. The CDR3 covers 14 residues. CDR3 sequence reads: CAWRGGGQNSPLHF. The CDR3 nucleotides read TGTGCCTGGAGAGGGGGCGGCCAAAATTCACCCCTCCACTTT.

This clonotype was observed at least ten times. V usage is TRBV27 and J usage is TRBJ1-1; D is possibly TRBD1 (6 bases). V lost 3 bases and J lost 5, with 16 bases in between. The CDR3 length is 15 residues. Germline V gene sequence: CDR1 MNHEY, CDR2 SMNVEV (reference sequence). Here the CDR3 reads CASSFLGGMRTEAFF. CDR3 in DNA: TGTGCCAGCAGTTTTTTAGGGGGGATGCGAACTGAAGCTTTCTTT.